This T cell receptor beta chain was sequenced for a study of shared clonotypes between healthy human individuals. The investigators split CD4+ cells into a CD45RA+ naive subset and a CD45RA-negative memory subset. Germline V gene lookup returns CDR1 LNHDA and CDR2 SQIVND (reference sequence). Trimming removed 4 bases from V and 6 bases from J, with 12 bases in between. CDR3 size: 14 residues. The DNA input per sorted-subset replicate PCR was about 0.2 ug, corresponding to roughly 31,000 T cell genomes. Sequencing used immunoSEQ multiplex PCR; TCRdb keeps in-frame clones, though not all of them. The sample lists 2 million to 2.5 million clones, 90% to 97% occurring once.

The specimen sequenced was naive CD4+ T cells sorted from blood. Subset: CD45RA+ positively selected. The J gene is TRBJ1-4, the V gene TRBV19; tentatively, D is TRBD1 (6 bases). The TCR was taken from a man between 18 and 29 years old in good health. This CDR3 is CASSRDRRDEKLFF. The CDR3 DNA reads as TGTGCCAGTAGTAGAGACAGGAGGGATGAAAAACTGTTTTTT.